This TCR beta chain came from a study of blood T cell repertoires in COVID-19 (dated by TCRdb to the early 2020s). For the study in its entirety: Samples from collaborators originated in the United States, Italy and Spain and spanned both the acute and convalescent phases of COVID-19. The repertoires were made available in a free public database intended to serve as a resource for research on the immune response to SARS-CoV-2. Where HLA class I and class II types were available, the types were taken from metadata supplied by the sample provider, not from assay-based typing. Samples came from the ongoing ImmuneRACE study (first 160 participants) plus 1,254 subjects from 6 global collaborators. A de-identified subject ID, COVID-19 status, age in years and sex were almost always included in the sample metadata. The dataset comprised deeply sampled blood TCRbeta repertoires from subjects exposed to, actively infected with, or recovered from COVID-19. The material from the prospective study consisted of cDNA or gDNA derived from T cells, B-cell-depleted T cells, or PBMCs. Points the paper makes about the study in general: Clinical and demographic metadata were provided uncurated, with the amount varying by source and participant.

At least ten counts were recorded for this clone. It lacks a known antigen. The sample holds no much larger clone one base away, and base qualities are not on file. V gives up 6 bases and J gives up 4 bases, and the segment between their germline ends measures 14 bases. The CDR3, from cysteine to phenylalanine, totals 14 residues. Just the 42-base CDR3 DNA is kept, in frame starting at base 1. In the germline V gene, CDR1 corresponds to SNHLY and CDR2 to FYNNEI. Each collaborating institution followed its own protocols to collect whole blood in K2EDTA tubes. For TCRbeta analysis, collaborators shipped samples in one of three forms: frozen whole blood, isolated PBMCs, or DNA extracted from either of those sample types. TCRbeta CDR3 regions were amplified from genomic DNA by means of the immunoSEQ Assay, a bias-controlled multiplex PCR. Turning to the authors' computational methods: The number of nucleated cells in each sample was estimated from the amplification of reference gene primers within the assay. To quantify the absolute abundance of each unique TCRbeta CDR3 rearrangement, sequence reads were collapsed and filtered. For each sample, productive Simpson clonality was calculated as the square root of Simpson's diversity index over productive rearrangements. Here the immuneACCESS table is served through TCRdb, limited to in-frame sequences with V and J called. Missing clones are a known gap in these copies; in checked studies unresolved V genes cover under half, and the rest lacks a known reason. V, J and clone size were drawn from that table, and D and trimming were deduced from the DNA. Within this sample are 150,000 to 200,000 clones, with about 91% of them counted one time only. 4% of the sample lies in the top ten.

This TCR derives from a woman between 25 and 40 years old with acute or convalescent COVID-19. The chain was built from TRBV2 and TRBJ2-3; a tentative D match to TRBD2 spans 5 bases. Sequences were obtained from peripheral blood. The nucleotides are TGTGCCAGCAGGGACTGGAGAGAAGCAGATACGCAGTATTTT. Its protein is CASRDWREADTQYF. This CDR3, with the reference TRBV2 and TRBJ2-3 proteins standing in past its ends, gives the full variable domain EPEVTQTPSHQVTQMGQEVILRCVPISNHLYFYWYRQILGQKVEFLVSFYNNEISEKSEIFDDQFSVERPDGSNFTLKIRSTKLEDSAMYFCASRDWREADTQYFGPGTRLTVL.